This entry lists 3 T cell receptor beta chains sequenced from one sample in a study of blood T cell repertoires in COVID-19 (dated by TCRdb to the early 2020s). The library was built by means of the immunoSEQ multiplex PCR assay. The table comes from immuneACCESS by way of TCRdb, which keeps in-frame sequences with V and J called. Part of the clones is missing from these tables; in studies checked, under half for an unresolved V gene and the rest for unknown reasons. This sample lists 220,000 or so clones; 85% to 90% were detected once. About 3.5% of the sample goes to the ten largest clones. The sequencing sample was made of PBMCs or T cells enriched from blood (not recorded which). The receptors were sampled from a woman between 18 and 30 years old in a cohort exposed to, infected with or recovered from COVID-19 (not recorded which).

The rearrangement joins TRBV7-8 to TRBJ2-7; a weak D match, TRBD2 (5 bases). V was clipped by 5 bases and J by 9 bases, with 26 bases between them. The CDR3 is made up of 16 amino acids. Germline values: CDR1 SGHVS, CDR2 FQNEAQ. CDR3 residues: CASSPLRREEPSGQYF. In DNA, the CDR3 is TGTGCCAGCAGCCCTCTCCGCCGGGAAGAGCCTTCGGGGCAGTACTTC.

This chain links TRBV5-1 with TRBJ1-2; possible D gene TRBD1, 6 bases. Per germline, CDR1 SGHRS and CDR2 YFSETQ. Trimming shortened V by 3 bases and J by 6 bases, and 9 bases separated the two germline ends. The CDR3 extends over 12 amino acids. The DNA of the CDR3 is TGCGCCAGCAGCTCACAGGGAGATGGCTACACCTTC. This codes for CASSSQGDGYTF.

This CDR3 reads CASSEAYAYEQYF. In DNA form, the CDR3 reads TGCGCCAGCAGTGAGGCCTACGCCTACGAGCAGTACTTC. V and J are TRBV10-1 and TRBJ2-7; D call uncertain. Trimming took off 2 bases at V and 2 bases at J, with 7 bases between the two ends. The CDR3 totals 13 residues. Germline loops: CDR1 WNHNN, CDR2 SYGVQD (reference sequence).